The 30 T cell receptor beta chains in this list originate from one sample, sequenced in a study of blood T cells in healthy people across ages. A second PCR, run for roughly 7 to 12 cycles, used a sample-barcoded 5' primer plus a J-beta primer mix. TCRdb used MiXCR to reprocess the 5' RACE reads, holding one entry per CDR3 protein. The table lists around 900,000 distinct CDR3 sequences, about 53% of them singletons, with about 20% in the top ten. The specimen sequenced was blood. The receptors shown here come from a woman aged 55-69 years in good health.

This clonotype was seen a handful of times. J is TRBJ2-7 and V is TRBV20-1, with 9 bases fitting TRBD1. CDR1 and CDR2 from the germline V gene are DFQATT and SNEGSKA (reference sequence). V was clipped by 3 bases and J by 2 bases; unmatched bases: 5. CDR3 length: 14 amino acids. CDR3 protein: CSARGTGNPYEQYF. In nucleotides, the CDR3 is TGCAGTGCTAGGGGGACAGGGAATCCCTACGAGCAGTACTTC.

This clonotype occurred a few times. V usage is TRBV29-1 and J usage is TRBJ2-1, with D maybe TRBD2 (6 bases). CDR3 size: 13 residues. The germline V gene encodes CDR1 SQVTM and CDR2 ANQGSEA. V was shortened by 6 bases and J by 3 bases, with 12 bases between the two germline ends. CDR3 coding DNA: TGCAGCGTGCTAGCGCCCCACTACAATGAGCAGTTCTTC. Translation: CSVLAPHYNEQFF.

This clonotype was seen once. A much larger clone differs by one base, so this may be a read error. The chain links TRBV7-6 to TRBJ2-6; TRBD1 matches at 9 bases. Germline CDR1 SGHVS, CDR2 FNYEAQ. The CDR3 contains 17 residues. Written as DNA, the CDR3 is TGTGTCAGCAGACCTCAAACAGGGGGCCTTGGGGCCAACGTCCTGACTTTC. Residues: CVSRPQTGGLGANVLTF.

The chain couples TRBV6-5 to TRBJ2-1; TRBD1 might be the D (6 bases). Germline V gene sequence: CDR1 MNHEY, CDR2 SVGAGI. Trimming removed 7 bases from V and 7 bases from J, with 11 bases in between. The length of the CDR3 is 12 residues. CDR3 bases: TGTGCCAGCACGGCCAGGGGAAATGAGCAGTTCTTC. It translates to CASTARGNEQFF.

The chain combines TRBV24-1 with TRBJ2-1, with 8 nucleotides matching TRBD2. The CDR3 extends over 15 amino acids. With V trimmed by 8 bases and J by 9 bases, 14 bases remained unmatched. Germline CDR1 KGHDR, CDR2 SFDVKD. The CDR3 bases are TGTGCCACCACCGGGGTAACTAGCGGCAAGGCTGAGCAGTTCTTC. It is translated as CATTGVTSGKAEQFF.

The J gene is TRBJ2-7, the V gene TRBV27, with D maybe TRBD2 (6 bases). CDR3 length: 14 amino acids. The V end lost 3 bases, the J end lost 2 bases, and 11 bases lay between the germline ends. The V gene's germline CDR1 is MNHEY and CDR2 SMNVEV (reference sequence). The DNA for the CDR3 is TGTGCCAGCAGTTTTGAGCGCGGGGCCTACGAGCAGTACTTC. This sequence encodes CASSFERGAYEQYF.

The V call is TRBV25-1, the J call TRBJ2-2; D tentatively reads TRBD1 or TRBD2 (5 bases each). Trimming stripped 5 bases from V and 4 bases from J, with 14 bases between. The CDR3 is made up of 15 amino acids. From germline, CDR1 is MGHDK and CDR2 SYGVNS. DNA for the CDR3: TGTGCCAGCAGTCTCTCAGGGACGAGCACCGGGGAGCTGTTTTTT. It yields the protein CASSLSGTSTGELFF.

This chain connects TRBV28 to TRBJ2-7; D is perhaps TRBD1 (6 bases). Trimming took 3 bases from V and 5 from J, leaving 11 bases between them. The CDR3 is made up of 13 amino acids. Germline V CDR1 and CDR2: MDHEN, SYDVKM. The CDR3 DNA is TGTGCCAGCAGTTTTGGACAGCCAAACGAGCAGTACTTC. Translated, it gives CASSFGQPNEQYF.

There are a few counts of this clonotype. V and J are TRBV15 and TRBJ2-5, with D tentatively TRBD2 (6 bases). The CDR3 contains 18 residues. The germline V gene encodes CDR1 LNHNV and CDR2 YYDKDF (reference sequence). V was pared by 0 bases and J by 3 bases, with 20 bases between. DNA for the CDR3: TGTGCCACCAGCAGAGACTCGGACCCCATAGCGGAGGAAGAGACCCAGTACTTC. Translated: CATSRDSDPIAEEETQYF. Using reference TRBV15 and TRBJ2-5 for the parts outside the CDR3, the full variable domain is DAMVIQNPRYQVTQFGKPVTLSCSQTLNHNVMYWYQQKSSQAPKLLFHYYDKDFNNEADTPDNFQSRRPNTSFCFLDIRSPGLGDTAMYLCATSRDSDPIAEEETQYFGPGTRLLVL.

Only a few counts were recorded for this clonotype. The chain links TRBV7-2 to TRBJ2-3; 12 bases map to TRBD2. Germline CDR1 and CDR2: SGHTA and FQGNSA. This CDR3 has 16 residues. Germline trimming cut 2 bases from V and 5 bases from J; bases unmatched to any gene: 5. CDR3 in amino acids: CASSLRLAGAQDTQYF. CDR3 sequence (DNA): TGTGCCAGCAGCTTAAGACTAGCGGGAGCACAAGATACGCAGTATTTT.

The DNA of the CDR3 is TGCAGCGCCACACGACAGAGTTCCCGGGAGCTGTTTTTT. This encodes CSATRQSSRELFF. The rearrangement uses TRBV29-1 and TRBJ2-2; maybe TRBD1 (5 bases). Germline V gene lookup returns CDR1 SQVTM and CDR2 ANQGSEA. V shed 7 bases and J shed 9 bases, with 18 bases lying between them. The CDR3 has 13 residues.

The chain carries TRBV12-3 or TRBV12-4 and TRBJ2-5, with 10 bases aligning to TRBD2. The J call may be faulty, since TRBJ2-7 better matches the DNA end. The CDR3 length is 14 residues. As DNA, the CDR3 is TGTGCCAGCAGTTGGGGACTAGCGAAATACGAGCAGTACTTC. It encodes CASSWGLAKYEQYF.

The rearrangement uses TRBV6-6 and TRBJ2-4; possible D gene TRBD2, 6 bases. The DNA end is more similar to TRBJ2-7, so the J call may be wrong. The germline gives CDR1 MNHNY, CDR2 SVGAGI (reference sequence). This CDR3 region has 13 residues. CDR3 nucleotide sequence: TGTGCCAGCAGCCCCTATGTGGGAGGCGAGCAGTACTTC. Amino acids: CASSPYVGGEQYF.

V usage is TRBV10-1 and J usage is TRBJ2-5; the match to TRBD1 covers 8 bases. Germline loops: CDR1 WNHNN, CDR2 SYGVQD (reference sequence). This CDR3 has 15 residues. The V gene end was trimmed by 4 bases and the J gene end by 2 bases; junction bases not matched to a gene: 6. The chain's CDR3 is CASSGDRLQQETQYF. CDR3 sequence (DNA): TGCGCCAGCAGTGGGGACAGGCTCCAACAAGAGACCCAGTACTTC.

This chain connects TRBV6-5 to TRBJ1-6; D not certain. The germline V gene encodes CDR1 MNHEY and CDR2 SVGAGI. Trimming left V 6 bases short and J 6 bases short, with 15 bases between. The CDR3 sequence is 15 residues long. CDR3 region: CASRRGLEINSPLHF. In DNA, the CDR3 is TGTGCCAGCAGGCGCGGGCTAGAGATTAATTCACCCCTCCACTTT.

This clonotype appeared a single time. The chain is built from TRBV28 and TRBJ2-1; 8 bases map to TRBD1. Germline V gene lookup returns CDR1 MDHEN and CDR2 SYDVKM. With 6 bases clipped from V and 6 bases from J, the junction kept 7 bases outside the gene matches. There are 14 residues in the CDR3. In DNA, the CDR3 is TGTGCCAGCAGAACGGACAGGGCCCCCAATGAGCAGTTCTTC. Its translation: CASRTDRAPNEQFF.

This chain joins TRBV28 and TRBJ1-1, with a tentative D call TRBD1 (5 bases). Per the germline V gene, CDR1 is MDHEN and CDR2 is SYDVKM. V was clipped by 10 bases and J by 5 bases, with 20 bases between them. The CDR3 sequence is 14 residues long. The CDR3 here is CATFYRGGETEAFF. In nucleotides, the CDR3 is TGTGCCACCTTCTACCGAGGAGGGGAGACTGAAGCTTTCTTT.

This clonotype was observed a handful of times. The CDR3 coding sequence is TGTGCCAGCAGTTTGGGCCGAAGTAACTATGGCTACACCTTC. Translating it yields CASSLGRSNYGYTF. The V gene is TRBV28, the J gene TRBJ1-2; D is unclear. CDR1 MDHEN and CDR2 SYDVKM come from the germline V gene. This CDR3 contains 14 residues. Trimming cost V 3 bases and J 1 base, with 9 bases left between them.

The chain joins TRBV5-1 to TRBJ2-5; D is unclear. Germline values: CDR1 SGHRS, CDR2 YFSETQ. The CDR3 covers 15 residues. V shed 0 bases and J shed 4 bases, with 13 bases lying between them. The CDR3 sequence is CASSLDSPSGETQYF. The CDR3 coding sequence is TGCGCCAGCAGCTTGGACAGTCCCTCAGGAGAGACCCAGTACTTC. The variable domain in full, completed from reference TRBV5-1 and TRBJ2-5, reads KAGVTQTPRYLIKTRGQQVTLSCSPISGHRSVSWYQQTPGQGLQFLFEYFSETQRNKGNFPGRFSGRQFSNSRSEMNVSTLELGDSALYLCASSLDSPSGETQYFGPGTRLLVL.

This sequence joins TRBV9 and TRBJ2-3; D is unresolved. V was trimmed by 0 bases and J by 4 bases, leaving 6 bases between them. The CDR3 loop spans 13 amino acids. The germline CDR1 and CDR2 sequences are SGDLS and YYNGEE. Written as DNA, the CDR3 is TGTGCCAGCAGCGTAGGTCAACCAGATACGCAGTATTTT. It codes for CASSVGQPDTQYF. Full variable domain (rest looked up from reference TRBV9 and TRBJ2-3): DSGVTQTPKHLITATGQRVTLRCSPRSGDLSVYWYQQSLDQGLQFLIQYYNGEERAKGNILERFSAQQFPDLHSELNLSSLELGDSALYFCASSVGQPDTQYFGPGTRLTVL.

V gene TRBV7-9 combines with J gene TRBJ2-5; 8 bases agree with TRBD1. The CDR3 length is 18 residues. CDR1 and CDR2 from the germline V gene are SEHNR and FQNEAQ (reference sequence). Trimming cost V 1 base and J 0 bases; bases outside gene matches: 10. CDR3 loop: CASSLGEGTGGYQETQYF. CDR3 in DNA: TGTGCCAGCAGCTTAGGGGAAGGGACAGGAGGGTACCAAGAGACCCAGTACTTC.

This clonotype was recorded once. The J gene is TRBJ2-1, the V gene TRBV21-1; TRBD1 is the table's D call and was not checked against the DNA. TRBV21-1 is given as a pseudogene. The CDR3 is 14 amino acids. This chain's CDR3 is CASSKRYLSNEQFF. The DNA for the CDR3 is TGTGCCAGCAGCAAAAGGTACCTGTCAAATGAGCAGTTCTTC.

The rearrangement joins TRBV4-3 to TRBJ2-3; a weak D match, TRBD2 (6 bases). V shed 2 bases and J shed 4 bases, with 19 bases lying between them. This CDR3 is built from 17 residues. The germline gives CDR1 LGHNA, CDR2 YSLEER. CDR3 sequence: CASSQLGTGADADTQYF. The CDR3 DNA reads as TGCGCCAGCAGCCAACTAGGGACGGGAGCGGATGCAGATACGCAGTATTTT.

V usage is TRBV3-1 and J usage is TRBJ2-7; D remains unclear. In germline, CDR1 is LGHDT, CDR2 YNNKEL (reference sequence). The V and J ends lost 0 bases and 2 bases respectively, with 14 bases between them. This CDR3 has 16 residues. The CDR3 coding sequence is TGTGCCAGCAGCCAAGATGGGCGATTCTCCCCCTACGAGCAGTACTTC. Amino acid sequence: CASSQDGRFSPYEQYF.

This clonotype came up a few times. This sequence joins TRBV2 and TRBJ2-5; 8 nucleotides match TRBD1. The CDR3 is 15 amino acids. Per the germline V gene, CDR1 is SNHLY and CDR2 is FYNNEI. With V trimmed by 7 bases and J by 1 base, 8 bases remained unmatched. CDR3: CASNQDGTGQETQYF. The CDR3 DNA follows: TGTGCCAGCAACCAAGACGGGACAGGCCAAGAGACCCAGTACTTC.

V usage is TRBV27 and J usage is TRBJ2-1; 10 bases agree with TRBD2. The CDR3 is 15 residues long. Trimming cost V 6 bases and J 8 bases; bases outside gene matches: 10. Germline V gene lookup returns CDR1 MNHEY and CDR2 SMNVEV (reference sequence). The chain's CDR3 is CASRLLAGVDHEQFF. CDR3 nucleotide sequence: TGTGCCAGCAGGCTGCTAGCGGGAGTCGATCATGAGCAGTTCTTC.

The rearrangement links TRBV18 to TRBJ1-6; no clear D gene. Between the trimmed V and J ends, which lost 8 bases and 3 bases, there was a span of 14 bases. The CDR3 is 15 amino acids. CDR1 and CDR2 (germline): KGHSH, LQKENI. The CDR3 nucleotides are TGTGCCAGCCAAGCGAGTGGCAACTATAATTCACCCCTCCACTTT. This translates into CASQASGNYNSPLHF.

This sequence joins TRBV10-2 and TRBJ2-1; D gene ambiguous. This CDR3 region has 12 residues. Trimming took off 1 base at V and 6 bases at J, with 4 bases between the two ends. Germline CDR1 and CDR2: WSHSY and SAAADI. This CDR3 reads CASSELINEQFF. CDR3 DNA sequence: TGCGCCAGCAGTGAGTTGATCAATGAGCAGTTCTTC.

Only one count was recorded for this clonotype. CDR3 in DNA: TGTGCCAGCAGTGATTTCGCTTCGACAGGGAACACTGAAGCTTTCTTT. Its translation: CASSDFASTGNTEAFF. The V and J genes are TRBV25-1 and TRBJ1-1, with D tentatively TRBD1 (6 bases). Trimming shortened V by 3 bases and J by 1 base, and 15 bases separated the two germline ends. The CDR3 consists of 16 residues. Germline CDR1 and CDR2: MGHDK and SYGVNS.

This clonotype has just a few counts. This chain links TRBV20-1 with TRBJ2-4; D possibly uses TRBD1 or TRBD2 (5 bases each). Germline V gene lookup returns CDR1 DFQATT and CDR2 SNEGSKA (reference sequence). V was trimmed by 2 bases and J by 10 bases, leaving 21 bases between them. The CDR3 has 15 amino acids. CDR3 coding DNA: TGCAGTGCTAGACCCCCCTCGGGACGGGGAAGGATTCAGTACTTC. Protein sequence: CSARPPSGRGRIQYF.